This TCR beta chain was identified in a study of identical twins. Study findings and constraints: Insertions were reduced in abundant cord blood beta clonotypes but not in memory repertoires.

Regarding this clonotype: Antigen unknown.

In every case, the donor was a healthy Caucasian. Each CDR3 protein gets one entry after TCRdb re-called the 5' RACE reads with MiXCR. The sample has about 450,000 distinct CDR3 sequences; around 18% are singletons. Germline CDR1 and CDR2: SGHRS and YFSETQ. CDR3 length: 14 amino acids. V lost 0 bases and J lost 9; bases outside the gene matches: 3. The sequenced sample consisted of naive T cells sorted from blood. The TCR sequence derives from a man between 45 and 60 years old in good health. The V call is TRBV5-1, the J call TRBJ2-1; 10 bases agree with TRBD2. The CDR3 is CASSLEGLAVEQFF. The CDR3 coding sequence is TGCGCCAGCAGCTTGGAAGGACTAGCGGTTGAGCAGTTCTTC.